This paragraph covers one T cell receptor (beta chain) sequence. Its target is not known. The data derive from a study of T cell repertoires in cytomegalovirus infection. Study at large: Public TCR beta signatures marked donors with CMV infection and the matching HLA.

Study-level points and caveats: Ex vivo responses were dominated by HLA-C-restricted CMV-specific TCR beta clonotypes.

TCRdb called the reads again in MiXCR, with one record for every CDR3 protein. The sample lists around 900,000 distinct CDR3 sequences; less than 40% were seen once. Germline trimming cut 5 bases from V and 6 bases from J; bases unmatched to any gene: 5. The CDR3 extends over 14 amino acids. Germline V CDR1 and CDR2: MGHDK, SYGVNS. This receptor was identified in a human donor in good health (CMV status not recorded). Some clones in this sample may be carry-over from other donors' samples. V is TRBV25-1 and J is TRBJ2-1, with 9 bases fitting TRBD1. The source was cultured CD8+ T cells from PBMCs, collected from culture after CMV antigen stimulation. This CDR3 reads CASSTGTGTNEQFF. CDR3 in DNA: TGTGCCAGCAGTACCGGGACAGGGACCAATGAGCAGTTCTTC.